This T cell receptor beta chain emerged from a study of cytomegalovirus exposure and HLA in healthy donors. Germline V gene lookup returns CDR1 SGHTS and CDR2 YDEGEE. The CDR3 runs to 13 residues. Trimming pared 0 bases from V and 8 bases from J, leaving 8 bases between. The PCR made use of 60 Vbeta and 13 Jbeta primers. The table came from immunoSEQ multiplex PCR; TCRdb's copy has only in-frame clones and leaves some out. The sample has under 200,000 clones; approximately 80% are singletons. The sequenced sample consisted of PBMCs. This sequence joins TRBV5-8 and TRBJ1-4; unclear D gene. The source of this sequence is a man aged 25-45 years in good health and CMV-seronegative. The CDR3: CASSLDSREKLFF. The CDR3 nucleotides are TGTGCCAGCAGCTTGGACTCGCGGGAAAAACTGTTTTTT.